The 15 T cell receptor beta chains below come from one sample, sequenced in a study of a mutant IDH1 vaccine in newly diagnosed glioma. The protocol was immunoSEQ multiplex PCR, while the TCRdb copy is restricted to in-frame clones and leaves out a portion. Of approximately 50,000 clones in the sample, around 78% were seen once. Antigen specificity for these receptors is unknown. Time point reported: week 35, safety follow-up. Vaccine doses each comprised 300 ug of mutant IDH1 20-mer peptide, with topical imiquimod. Specimen: PBMCs, collected from a glioma patient whose treatment included an IDH1 peptide vaccine. The origin of the receptors is a middle-aged man with glioma.

The V call is TRBV7-2, the J call TRBJ2-5; 10 bases agree with TRBD2. The J segment lost 5 bases and the V segment lost 4 bases, leaving 4 bases of the junction unmatched. The CDR3 spans 14 residues. Germline-derived CDR1 and CDR2 are SGHTA and FQGNSA. The CDR3 coding sequence is TGTGCCAGCAGCTCTAGCGGGAGCGGGGAGACCCAGTACTTC. Its protein is CASSSSGSGETQYF.

This clone appeared a single time. V and J are TRBV29-1 and TRBJ2-1, with 15 bases identical to TRBD2. Per the germline V gene, CDR1 is SQVTM and CDR2 is ANQGSEA. After removal of 3 bases from V and 0 bases from J, the junction contained 6 bases not matched to a gene. There are 18 residues in the CDR3. The CDR3 nucleotides are TGCAGCGTTGAGGGACTAGCGGGAGGTTCGAGCTCCTACAATGAGCAGTTCTTC. The encoded protein is CSVEGLAGGSSSYNEQFF.

The CDR3 is CASSNAINYEQYF. As DNA, the CDR3 is TGTGCCAGCAGTAACGCCATCAACTACGAGCAGTACTTC. The rearrangement uses TRBV6-6 and TRBJ2-7; D unclear. The CDR3 sequence is 13 residues long. CDR1 and CDR2 from the germline V gene are MNHNY and SVGAGI (reference sequence). V lost 5 bases, J lost 3 bases, and 11 bases lay in between.

CDR3 nucleotides: TGTGCCAGCAGCTACAGGGGAACTAATGAAAAACTGTTTTTT. Encoded protein: CASSYRGTNEKLFF. This rearrangement joins TRBV5-6 to TRBJ1-4; 7 bases are shared with TRBD1. The ends lost 3 bases at V and 1 base at J; junction bases unmatched: 0. CDR3 length: 14 amino acids. Per germline, CDR1 SGHDT and CDR2 YYEEEE.

With regard to this clone: Its ends do not fully match the called genes, so a read error is possible. This chain links TRBV5-6 with TRBJ2-7; possibly TRBD2 for D (6 bases). Germline CDR1 SGHDT, CDR2 YYEEEE. This CDR3 has 11 residues. This CDR3 is CASSWDSSRVF. Here the CDR3 DNA reads TGTGCCAGCAGCTGGGACTCGTCAAGAGTTTTC.

This clone was counted a few times. The chain uses TRBV7-9 and TRBJ1-2; D is unresolved. Trimming left V 5 bases short and J 2 bases short, with 9 bases between. CDR1 is SEHNR, CDR2 FQNEAQ, per germline (reference sequence). This CDR3 comprises 13 residues. This CDR3 reads CASSRTVNYGYTF. In DNA form, the CDR3 reads TGTGCCAGCAGCCGGACGGTAAACTATGGCTACACCTTC.

The rearrangement joins TRBV7-2 to TRBJ2-7, with TRBD2 identical over 14 bases. Germline V gene sequence: CDR1 SGHTA, CDR2 FQGNSA. The V and J ends lost 3 bases and 6 bases, in that order; junction bases with no gene match: 4. The CDR3 is 15 amino acids. This chain's CDR3 is CASSLRLAGGAEQYV. CDR3 coding DNA: TGTGCCAGCAGCTTGCGACTAGCGGGAGGGGCCGAGCAGTACGTC.

Only a few counts were recorded for this clone. The rearrangement links TRBV7-8 to TRBJ1-1; D remains ambiguous. CDR1 and CDR2 (germline): SGHVS, FQNEAQ. The CDR3 length is 15 residues. V was pared by 1 base and J by 1 base, with 10 bases between. CDR3 coding DNA: TGTGCCAGCAGCTTAGTGCCCAGAGGGAACACTGAAGCTTTCTTT. Amino acid sequence: CASSLVPRGNTEAFF. The full variable domain, rest sourced from reference TRBV7-8 and TRBJ1-1, is GAGVSQSPRYKVAKRGQDVALRCDPISGHVSLFWYQQALGQGPEFLTYFQNEAQLDKSGLPSDRFFAERPEGSVSTLKIQRTQQEDSAVYLCASSLVPRGNTEAFFGQGTRLTVV.

This chain uses TRBV18 with TRBJ1-4, with D perhaps matching TRBD1 (6 bases). The V gene's germline CDR1 is KGHSH and CDR2 LQKENI. This CDR3 comprises 18 residues. V was cut by 1 base and J by 0 bases, with 15 bases left in between. CDR3 sequence (DNA): TGTGCCAGCTCACCACGGGGACACCTGGTTGCAACTAATGAAAAACTGTTTTTT. It encodes CASSPRGHLVATNEKLFF.

The V and J genes are TRBV14 and TRBJ1-4; D is unclear. The V gene's germline CDR1 is SGHDN and CDR2 FVKESK. V gave up 4 bases and J gave up 6 bases, with 12 bases separating them. This CDR3 spans 14 amino acids. The CDR3 is CASSPMGSHEKLFF. DNA of the CDR3: TGTGCCAGCAGCCCCATGGGCAGCCATGAAAAACTGTTTTTT.

This clone appeared once. The CDR3 protein is CASSPSLAGKLEQYF. As DNA, the CDR3 is TGTGCCAGCAGCCCTTCTCTAGCGGGGAAGCTCGAGCAGTACTTC. The chain combines TRBV11-2 with TRBJ2-7, with 9 bases aligning to TRBD2. CDR1 is SGHAT and CDR2 is FQNNGV in the germline V gene. The V and J ends lost 5 bases and 6 bases, in that order; junction bases with no gene match: 11. The CDR3 is 15 residues long.

The J gene is TRBJ2-1, the V gene TRBV15; D is tentatively TRBD1 or TRBD2 (7 bases each). CDR3 length: 15 residues. Germline CDR1 reads LNHNV; CDR2 reads YYDKDF (reference sequence). V lost 0 bases to trimming and J lost 6 bases, with 12 bases between them. The CDR3 coding sequence is TGTGCCACCAGCAGAGATGCCAGGGGGGGCAATGAGCAGTTCTTC. Translated: CATSRDARGGNEQFF.

The chain is built from TRBV9 and TRBJ2-3; no firm D call. Trimming cost V 0 bases and J 1 base, with 9 bases left between them. The CDR3 is made up of 15 amino acids. Germline CDR1 and CDR2: SGDLS and YYNGEE. CDR3: CASSVGGIGTDTQYF. In DNA, the CDR3 is TGTGCCAGCAGCGTAGGTGGCATAGGCACAGATACGCAGTATTTT.

The rearrangement links TRBV5-4 to TRBJ2-7; TRBD2 matches at 7 bases. The V and J ends lost 2 bases and 0 bases, in that order; junction bases with no gene match: 5. Germline V CDR1 and CDR2: SGHNT, YYREEE (reference sequence). This CDR3 has 15 amino acids. DNA for the CDR3: TGTGCCAGCAGCTTAGGCGGGGAGGGCTCCTACGAGCAGTACGTC. This translates into CASSLGGEGSYEQYV.

As regards this clone: Other DNA sequences in the sample encode the same CDR3. The chain employs TRBV15 and TRBJ1-2; D remains unclear. V lost 0 bases to trimming and J lost 6 bases, with 8 bases between them. Germline V gene data show CDR1 as LNHNV and CDR2 as YYDKDF (reference sequence). This CDR3 has 13 amino acids. CDR3 protein: CATSREEGDGYTF. In DNA, the CDR3 is TGTGCCACCAGCAGAGAAGAGGGTGATGGCTACACCTTC.